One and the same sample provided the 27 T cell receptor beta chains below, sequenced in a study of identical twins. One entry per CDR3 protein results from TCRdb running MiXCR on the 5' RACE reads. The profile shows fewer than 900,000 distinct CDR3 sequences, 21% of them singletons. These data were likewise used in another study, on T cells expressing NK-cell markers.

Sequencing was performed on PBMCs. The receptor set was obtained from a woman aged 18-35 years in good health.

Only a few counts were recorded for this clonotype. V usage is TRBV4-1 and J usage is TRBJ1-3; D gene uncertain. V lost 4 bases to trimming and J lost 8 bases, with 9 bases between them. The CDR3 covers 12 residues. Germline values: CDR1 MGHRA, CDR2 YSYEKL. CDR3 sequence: CASSRPADTIYF. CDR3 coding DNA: TGCGCCAGCAGCCGACCAGCGGACACCATATATTTT.

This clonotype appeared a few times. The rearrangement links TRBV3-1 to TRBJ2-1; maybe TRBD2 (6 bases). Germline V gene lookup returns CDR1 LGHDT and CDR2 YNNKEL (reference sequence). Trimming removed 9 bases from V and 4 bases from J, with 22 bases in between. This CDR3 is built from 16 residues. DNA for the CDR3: TGTGCCAGTTCGGGCCGCCGGTCTAGCGTTTACAATGAGCAGTTCTTC. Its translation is CASSGRRSSVYNEQFF.

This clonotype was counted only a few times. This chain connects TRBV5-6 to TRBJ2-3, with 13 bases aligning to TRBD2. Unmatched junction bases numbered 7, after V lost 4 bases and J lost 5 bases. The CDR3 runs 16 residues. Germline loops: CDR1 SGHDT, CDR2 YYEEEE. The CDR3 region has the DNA TGTGCCAGCAGCCGGGGACTAGCGGGGATCGAAGATACGCAGTATTTT. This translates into CASSRGLAGIEDTQYF.

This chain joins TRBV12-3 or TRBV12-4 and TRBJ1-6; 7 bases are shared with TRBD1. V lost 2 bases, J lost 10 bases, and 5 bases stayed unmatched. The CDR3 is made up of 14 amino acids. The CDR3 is CASSLTGVGSPLHF. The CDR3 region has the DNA TGTGCCAGCAGTTTAACAGGGGTTGGCTCACCCCTCCACTTT.

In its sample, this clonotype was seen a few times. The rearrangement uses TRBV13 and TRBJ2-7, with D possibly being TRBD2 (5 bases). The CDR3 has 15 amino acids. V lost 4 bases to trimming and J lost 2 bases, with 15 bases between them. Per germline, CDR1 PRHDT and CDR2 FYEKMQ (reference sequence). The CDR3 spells CASSSLAVSPYEQYF. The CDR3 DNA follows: TGTGCCAGCAGCTCCCTAGCTGTTAGTCCCTACGAGCAGTACTTC. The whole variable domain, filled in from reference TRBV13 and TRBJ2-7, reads AAGVIQSPRHLIKEKRETATLKCYPIPRHDTVYWYQQGPGQDPQFLISFYEKMQSDKGSIPDRFSAQQFSDYHSELNMSSLELGDSALYFCASSSLAVSPYEQYFGPGTRLTVT.

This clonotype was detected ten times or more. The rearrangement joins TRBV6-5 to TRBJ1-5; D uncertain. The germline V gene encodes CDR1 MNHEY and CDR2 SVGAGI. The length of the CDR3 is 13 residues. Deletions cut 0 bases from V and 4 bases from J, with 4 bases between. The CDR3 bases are TGTGCCAGCAGTTACTCGATGAATCAGCCCCAGCATTTT. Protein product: CASSYSMNQPQHF.

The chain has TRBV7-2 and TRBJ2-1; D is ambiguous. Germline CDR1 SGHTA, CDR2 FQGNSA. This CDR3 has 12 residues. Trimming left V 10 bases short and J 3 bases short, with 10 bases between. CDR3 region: CANRPDYNEQFF. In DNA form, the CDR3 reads TGTGCCAACAGACCCGACTACAATGAGCAGTTCTTC.

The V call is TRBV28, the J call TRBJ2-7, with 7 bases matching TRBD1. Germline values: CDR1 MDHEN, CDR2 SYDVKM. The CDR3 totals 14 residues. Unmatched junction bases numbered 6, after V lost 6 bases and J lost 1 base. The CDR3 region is CASRKRDSSYEQYF. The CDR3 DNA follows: TGTGCCAGCAGGAAGAGGGACAGTTCCTACGAGCAGTACTTC.

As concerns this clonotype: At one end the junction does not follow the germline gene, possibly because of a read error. CDR3 in DNA: TGCAGTGCGACCCGGGACTTCTACGAGCAGTGCTTC. Protein sequence: CSATRDFYEQCF. The chain joins TRBV20-1 to TRBJ2-7; D is perhaps TRBD2 (6 bases). The CDR3 covers 12 residues. Germline loops: CDR1 DFQATT, CDR2 SNEGSKA (reference sequence).

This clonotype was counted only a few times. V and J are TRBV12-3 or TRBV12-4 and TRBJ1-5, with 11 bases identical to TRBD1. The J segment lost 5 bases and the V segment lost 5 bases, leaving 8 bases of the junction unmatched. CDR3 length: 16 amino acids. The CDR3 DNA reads TGTGCCAGCAGTCCCAGGGACAGGGGGAATTATCAGCCCCAGCATTTT. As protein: CASSPRDRGNYQPQHF.

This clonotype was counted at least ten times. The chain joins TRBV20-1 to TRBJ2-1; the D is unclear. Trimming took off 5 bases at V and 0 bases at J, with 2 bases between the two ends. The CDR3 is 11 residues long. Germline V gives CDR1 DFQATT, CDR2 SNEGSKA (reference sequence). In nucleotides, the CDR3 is TGCAGTGCTGGCTCCTACAATGAGCAGTTCTTC. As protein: CSAGSYNEQFF.

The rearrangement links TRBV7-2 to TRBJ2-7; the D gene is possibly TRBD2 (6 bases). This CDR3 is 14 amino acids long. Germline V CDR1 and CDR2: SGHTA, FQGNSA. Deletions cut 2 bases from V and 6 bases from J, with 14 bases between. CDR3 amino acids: CASSLTYSAGEQYF. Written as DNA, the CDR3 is TGTGCCAGCAGCTTAACTTATTCAGCGGGCGAGCAGTACTTC. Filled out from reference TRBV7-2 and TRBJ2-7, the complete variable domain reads GAGVSQSPSNKVTEKGKDVELRCDPISGHTALYWYRQSLGQGLEFLIYFQGNSAPDKSGLPSDRFSAERTGGSVSTLTIQRTQQEDSAVYLCASSLTYSAGEQYFGPGTRLTVT.

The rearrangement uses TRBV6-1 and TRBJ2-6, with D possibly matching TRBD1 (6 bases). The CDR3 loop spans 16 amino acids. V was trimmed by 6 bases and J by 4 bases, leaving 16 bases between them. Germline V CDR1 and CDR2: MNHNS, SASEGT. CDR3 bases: TGTGCCAGCAGGACGAACAGGGTTCCGGGGGCCAACGTCCTGACTTTC. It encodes CASRTNRVPGANVLTF.

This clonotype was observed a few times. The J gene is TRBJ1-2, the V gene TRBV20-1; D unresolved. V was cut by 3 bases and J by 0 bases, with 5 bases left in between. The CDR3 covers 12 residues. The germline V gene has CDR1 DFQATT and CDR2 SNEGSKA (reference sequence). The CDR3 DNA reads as TGCAGTGCTAGCAGAGCTAACTATGGCTACACCTTC. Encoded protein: CSASRANYGYTF.

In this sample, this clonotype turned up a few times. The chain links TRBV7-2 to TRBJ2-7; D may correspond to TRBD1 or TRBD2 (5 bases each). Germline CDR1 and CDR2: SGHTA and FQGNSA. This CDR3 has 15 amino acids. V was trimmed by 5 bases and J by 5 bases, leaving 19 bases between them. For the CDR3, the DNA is TGTGCCAGCAGCCCCTGGGGACGGACCCTGAACGAGCAGTACTTC. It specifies CASSPWGRTLNEQYF.

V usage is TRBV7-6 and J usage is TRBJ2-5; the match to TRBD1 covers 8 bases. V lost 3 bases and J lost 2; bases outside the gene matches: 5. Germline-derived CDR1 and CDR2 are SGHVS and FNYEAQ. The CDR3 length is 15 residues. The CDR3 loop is CASSFSQGAQETQYF. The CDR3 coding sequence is TGTGCCAGCAGCTTTAGCCAGGGGGCACAAGAGACCCAGTACTTC. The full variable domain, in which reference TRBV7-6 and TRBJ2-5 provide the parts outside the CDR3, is GAGVSQSPRYKVTKRGQDVALRCDPISGHVSLYWYRQALGQGPEFLTYFNYEAQQDKSGLPNDRFSAERPEGSISTLTIQRTEQRDSAMYRCASSFSQGAQETQYFGPGTRLLVL.

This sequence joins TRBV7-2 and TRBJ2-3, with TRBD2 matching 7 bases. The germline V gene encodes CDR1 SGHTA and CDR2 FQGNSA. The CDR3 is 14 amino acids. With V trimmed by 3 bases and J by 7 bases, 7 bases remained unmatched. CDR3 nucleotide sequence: TGTGCCAGCAGCTTTGGCGGGGGTATAAATACGCAGTATTTT. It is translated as CASSFGGGINTQYF.

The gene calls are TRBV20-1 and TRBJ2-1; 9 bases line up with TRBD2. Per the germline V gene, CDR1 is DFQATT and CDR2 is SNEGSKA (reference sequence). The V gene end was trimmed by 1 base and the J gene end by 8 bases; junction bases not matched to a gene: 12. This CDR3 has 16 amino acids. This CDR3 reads CSARGSSGRLVHEQFF. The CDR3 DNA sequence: TGCAGTGCTAGAGGAAGTAGCGGGAGACTGGTTCATGAGCAGTTCTTC.

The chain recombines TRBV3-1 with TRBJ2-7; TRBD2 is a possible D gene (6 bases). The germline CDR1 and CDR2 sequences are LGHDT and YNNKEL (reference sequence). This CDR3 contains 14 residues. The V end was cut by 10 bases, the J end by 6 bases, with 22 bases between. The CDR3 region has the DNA TGTGCCACCCGTGCAGGTAGCGGAGCCCTCGAGCAGTACTTC. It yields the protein CATRAGSGALEQYF.

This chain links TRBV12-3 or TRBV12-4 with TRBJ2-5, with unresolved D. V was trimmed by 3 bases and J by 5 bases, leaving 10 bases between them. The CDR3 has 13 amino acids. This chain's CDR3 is CASSFMAHETQYF. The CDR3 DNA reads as TGTGCCAGCAGTTTTATGGCGCACGAGACCCAGTACTTC.

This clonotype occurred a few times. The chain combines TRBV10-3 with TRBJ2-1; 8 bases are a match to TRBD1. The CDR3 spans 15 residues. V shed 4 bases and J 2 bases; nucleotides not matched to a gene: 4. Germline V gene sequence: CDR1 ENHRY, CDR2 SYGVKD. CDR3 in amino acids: CAISVTDRAYNEQFF. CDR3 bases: TGTGCCATCAGTGTGACGGACAGGGCCTACAATGAGCAGTTCTTC.

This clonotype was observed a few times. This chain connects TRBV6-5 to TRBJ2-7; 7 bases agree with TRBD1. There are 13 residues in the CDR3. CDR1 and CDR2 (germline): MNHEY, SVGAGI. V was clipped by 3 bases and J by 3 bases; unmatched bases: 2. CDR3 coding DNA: TGTGCCAGCAGTTATTACAGGGGCTACGAGCAGTACTTC. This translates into CASSYYRGYEQYF.

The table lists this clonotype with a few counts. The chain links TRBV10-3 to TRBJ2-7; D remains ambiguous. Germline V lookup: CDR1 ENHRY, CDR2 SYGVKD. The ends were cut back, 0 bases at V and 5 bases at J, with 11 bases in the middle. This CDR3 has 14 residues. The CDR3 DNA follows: TGTGCCATCAGTGAGTCGGGCAGGCGTAACGAGCAGTACTTC. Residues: CAISESGRRNEQYF.

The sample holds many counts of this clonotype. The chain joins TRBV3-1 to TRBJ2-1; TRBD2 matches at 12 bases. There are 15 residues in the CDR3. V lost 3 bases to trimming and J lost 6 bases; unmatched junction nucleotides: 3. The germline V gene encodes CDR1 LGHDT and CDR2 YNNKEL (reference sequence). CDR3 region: CASSQTSGGLNEQFF. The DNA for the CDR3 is TGTGCCAGCAGCCAGACTAGCGGGGGACTCAATGAGCAGTTCTTC.

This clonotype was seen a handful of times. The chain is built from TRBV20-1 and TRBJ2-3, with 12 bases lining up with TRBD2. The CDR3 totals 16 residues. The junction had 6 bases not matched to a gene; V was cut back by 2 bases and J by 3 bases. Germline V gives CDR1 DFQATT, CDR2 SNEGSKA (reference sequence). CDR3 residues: CSARLAGGDPTDTQYF. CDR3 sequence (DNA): TGCAGTGCTAGACTAGCGGGGGGGGACCCAACAGATACGCAGTATTTT.

CDR3 residues: CASSAKTGTSATDTQYF. CDR3 nucleotides: TGTGCCAGCAGTGCCAAAACCGGGACTAGCGCCACAGATACGCAGTATTTT. The chain employs TRBV9 and TRBJ2-3; 10 bases line up with TRBD2. The CDR3 is made up of 17 amino acids. Trimming cost V 5 bases and J 2 bases; bases outside gene matches: 11. Germline V lookup: CDR1 SGDLS, CDR2 YYNGEE.

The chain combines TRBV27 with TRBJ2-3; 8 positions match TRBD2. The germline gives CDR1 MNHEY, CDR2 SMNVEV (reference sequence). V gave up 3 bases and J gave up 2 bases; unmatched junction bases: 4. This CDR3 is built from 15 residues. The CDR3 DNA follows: TGTGCCAGCAGTTTTAACGGGAGGGCCACAGATACGCAGTATTTT. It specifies CASSFNGRATDTQYF.